This T cell receptor beta chain emerged from a study of CD8 T cells in ankylosing spondylitis. Study observations and caveats: There was a TCR beta motif, made of several highly homologous variants, that appeared characteristic of ankylosing spondylitis blood.

From germline, CDR1 is SGHTA and CDR2 FQGNSA. Trimming took 5 bases from V and 5 from J, leaving 18 bases between them. This CDR3 is built from 16 residues. This clonotype was observed many times. The antigen is undetermined. Using quantitative 5'-RACE with molecular barcodes, the authors made TCR beta libraries. TCRdb re-called the 5' RACE reads through MiXCR, storing one row per CDR3 protein. The sample carries more than 300,000 distinct CDR3 sequences, approximately 10% recorded once. This rearrangement joins TRBV7-2 to TRBJ2-2; tentatively, D is TRBD1 or TRBD2 (5 bases each). The source of this sequence is a female donor with ankylosing spondylitis or in good health (not recorded which). Sequenced sample: blood, either unsorted or a sorted T cell fraction (not recorded which). CDR3 loop: CASSLGVMRGTGELFF. In DNA, the CDR3 is TGTGCCAGCAGCCTCGGCGTCATGAGGGGAACCGGGGAGCTGTTTTTT.